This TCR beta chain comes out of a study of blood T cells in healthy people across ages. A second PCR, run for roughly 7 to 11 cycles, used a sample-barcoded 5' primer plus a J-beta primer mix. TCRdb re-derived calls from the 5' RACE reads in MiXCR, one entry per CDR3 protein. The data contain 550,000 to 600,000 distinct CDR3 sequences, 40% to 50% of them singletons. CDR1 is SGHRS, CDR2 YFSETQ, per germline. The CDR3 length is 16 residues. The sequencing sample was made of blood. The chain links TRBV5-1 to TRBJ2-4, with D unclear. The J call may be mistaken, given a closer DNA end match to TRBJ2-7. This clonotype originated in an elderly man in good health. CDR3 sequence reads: CASSLELGSPTYEQYF. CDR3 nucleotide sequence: TGCGCCAGCAGCTTGGAATTGGGCAGTCCCACCTACGAGCAGTACTTC.